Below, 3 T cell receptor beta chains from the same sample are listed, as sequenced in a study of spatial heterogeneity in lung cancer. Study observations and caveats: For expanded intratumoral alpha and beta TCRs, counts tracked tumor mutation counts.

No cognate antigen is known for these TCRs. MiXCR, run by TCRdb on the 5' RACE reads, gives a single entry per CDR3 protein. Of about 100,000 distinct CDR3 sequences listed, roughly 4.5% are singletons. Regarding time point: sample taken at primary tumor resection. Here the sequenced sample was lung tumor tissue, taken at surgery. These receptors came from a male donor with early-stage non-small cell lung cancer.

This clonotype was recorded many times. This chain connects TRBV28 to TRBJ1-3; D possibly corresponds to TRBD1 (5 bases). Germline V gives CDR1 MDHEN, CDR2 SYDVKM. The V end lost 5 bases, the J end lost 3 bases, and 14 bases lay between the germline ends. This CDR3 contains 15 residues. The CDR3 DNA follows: TGTGCCAGCAGTGTCCCCCGGGGCAGTGGAAACACCATATATTTT. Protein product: CASSVPRGSGNTIYF. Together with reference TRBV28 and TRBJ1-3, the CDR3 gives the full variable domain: DVKVTQSSRYLVKRTGEKVFLECVQDMDHENMFWYRQDPGLGLRLIYFSYDVKMKEKGDIPEGYSVSREKKERFSLILESASTNQTSMYLCASSVPRGSGNTIYFGEGSWLTVV.

This CDR3 reads CSARDRRGTENSPLHF. In nucleotides, the CDR3 is TGCAGTGCTAGAGATCGCCGGGGGACAGAAAATTCACCCCTCCACTTT. The chain recombines TRBV20-1 with TRBJ1-6; TRBD1 matches at 7 bases. With 0 bases clipped from V and 7 bases from J, the junction kept 9 bases outside the gene matches. CDR1 is DFQATT, CDR2 SNEGSKA, per germline (reference sequence). The CDR3 contains 16 residues.

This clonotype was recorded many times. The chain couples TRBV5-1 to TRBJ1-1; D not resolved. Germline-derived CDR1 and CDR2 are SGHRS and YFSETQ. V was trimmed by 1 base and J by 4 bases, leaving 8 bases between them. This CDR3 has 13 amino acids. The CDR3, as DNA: TGCGCCAGCAGCTTGCTCAGGTTCACTGAAGCTTTCTTT. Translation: CASSLLRFTEAFF.